The text below deals with one T cell receptor beta chain. Under the authors' procedure: Estimated nucleated cell counts came from reference gene primer amplification. The table came from immunoSEQ multiplex PCR; TCRdb's copy has only in-frame clones and leaves some out. Clone size and V and J calls were adopted from that table, with D and trimming inferred from the DNA. The sample records 200,000 to 250,000 clones, 70% to 90% being singletons. This specimen belongs to a study of blood T cell repertoires in COVID-19. Germline V gene lookup returns CDR1 LNHDA and CDR2 SQIVND (reference sequence). Trimming cost V 6 bases and J 3 bases; bases outside gene matches: 12. The CDR3 loop spans 16 amino acids.

The receptor comes from a man in his thirties or forties with COVID-19, enrolled during active disease. The specimen sequenced was peripheral blood. The chain joins TRBV19 to TRBJ2-7; 9 nucleotides agree with TRBD1. DNA of the CDR3: TGTGCCAGTAGATCCCCGGACAGGGGTAAGGGCTACGAGCAGTACTTC. It yields the protein CASRSPDRGKGYEQYF.